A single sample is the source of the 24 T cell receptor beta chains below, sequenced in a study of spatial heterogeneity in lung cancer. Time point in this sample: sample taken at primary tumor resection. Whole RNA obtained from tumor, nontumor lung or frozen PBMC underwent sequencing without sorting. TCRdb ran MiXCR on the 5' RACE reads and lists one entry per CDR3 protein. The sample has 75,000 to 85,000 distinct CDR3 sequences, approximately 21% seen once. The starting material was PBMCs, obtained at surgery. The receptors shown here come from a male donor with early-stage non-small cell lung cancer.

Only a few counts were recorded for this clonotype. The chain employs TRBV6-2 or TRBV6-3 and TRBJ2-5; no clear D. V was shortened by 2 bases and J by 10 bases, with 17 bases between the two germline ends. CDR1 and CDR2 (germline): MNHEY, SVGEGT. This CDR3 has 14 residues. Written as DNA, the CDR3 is TGTGCCAGCAGTTACCCCTCGACACCCTGGGGCCAGTACTTC. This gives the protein CASSYPSTPWGQYF.

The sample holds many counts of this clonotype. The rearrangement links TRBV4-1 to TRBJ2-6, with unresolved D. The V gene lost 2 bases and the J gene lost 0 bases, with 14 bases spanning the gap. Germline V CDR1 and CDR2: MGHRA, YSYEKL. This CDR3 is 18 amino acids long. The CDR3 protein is CASSQLDLISSGANVLTF. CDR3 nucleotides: TGCGCCAGCAGCCAACTCGACCTAATATCCTCTGGGGCCAACGTCCTGACTTTC.

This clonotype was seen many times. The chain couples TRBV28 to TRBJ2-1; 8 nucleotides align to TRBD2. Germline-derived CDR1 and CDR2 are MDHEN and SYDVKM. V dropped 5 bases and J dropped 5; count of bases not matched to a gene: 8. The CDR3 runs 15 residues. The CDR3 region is CASSPRGGGDNEQFF. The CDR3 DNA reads TGTGCCAGCAGTCCCCGGGGGGGCGGGGACAATGAGCAGTTCTTC.

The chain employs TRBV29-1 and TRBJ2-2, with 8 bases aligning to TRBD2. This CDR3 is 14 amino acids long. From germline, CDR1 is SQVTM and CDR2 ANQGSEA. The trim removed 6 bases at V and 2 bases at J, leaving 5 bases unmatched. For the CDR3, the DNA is TGCAGCGTGCTAGCGGGCTTTAACACCGGGGAGCTGTTTTTT. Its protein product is CSVLAGFNTGELFF.

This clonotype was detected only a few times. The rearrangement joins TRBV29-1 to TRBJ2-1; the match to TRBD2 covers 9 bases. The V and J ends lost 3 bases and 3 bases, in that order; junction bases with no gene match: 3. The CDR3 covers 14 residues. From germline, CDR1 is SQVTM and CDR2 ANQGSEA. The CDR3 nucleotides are TGCAGCGTTGACGCTAGCGGGGTCTACAATGAGCAGTTCTTC. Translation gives CSVDASGVYNEQFF.

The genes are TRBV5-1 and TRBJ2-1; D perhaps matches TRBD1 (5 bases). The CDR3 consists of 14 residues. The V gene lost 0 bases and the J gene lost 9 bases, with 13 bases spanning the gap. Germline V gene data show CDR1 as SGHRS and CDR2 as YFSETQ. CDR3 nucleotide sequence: TGCGCCAGCAGCTTGGGCAAGGGGATAGGTGAGCAGTTCTTC. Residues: CASSLGKGIGEQFF.

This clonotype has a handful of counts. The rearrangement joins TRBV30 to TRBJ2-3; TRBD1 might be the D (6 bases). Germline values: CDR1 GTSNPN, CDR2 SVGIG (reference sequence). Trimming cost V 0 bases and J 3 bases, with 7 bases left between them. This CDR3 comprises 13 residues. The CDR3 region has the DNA TGTGCCTGGAGTGTAGGGGGAACAGATACGCAGTATTTT. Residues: CAWSVGGTDTQYF.

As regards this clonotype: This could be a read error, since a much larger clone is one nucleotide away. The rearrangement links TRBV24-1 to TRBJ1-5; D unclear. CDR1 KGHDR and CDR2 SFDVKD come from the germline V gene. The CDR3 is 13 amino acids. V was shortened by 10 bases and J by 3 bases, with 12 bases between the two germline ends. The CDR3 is CATRGGFNQPQHF. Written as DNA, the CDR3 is TGTGCCACTCGGGGTGGATTCAATCAGCCCCAGCATTTT.

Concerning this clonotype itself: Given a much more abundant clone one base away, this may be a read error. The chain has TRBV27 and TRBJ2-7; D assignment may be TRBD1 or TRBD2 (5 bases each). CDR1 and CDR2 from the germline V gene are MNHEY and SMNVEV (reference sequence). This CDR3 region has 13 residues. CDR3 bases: TGTGCCAGCTCTAGGGACCGAAAGTACGACCAGTACTTC. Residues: CASSRDRKYDQYF.

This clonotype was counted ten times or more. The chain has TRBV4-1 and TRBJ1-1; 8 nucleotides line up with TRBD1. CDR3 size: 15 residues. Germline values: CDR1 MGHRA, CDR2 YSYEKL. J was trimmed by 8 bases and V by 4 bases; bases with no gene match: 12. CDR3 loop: CASSPHRGGQGEAFF. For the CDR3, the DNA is TGCGCCAGCAGCCCTCACAGGGGGGGCCAAGGGGAAGCTTTCTTT.

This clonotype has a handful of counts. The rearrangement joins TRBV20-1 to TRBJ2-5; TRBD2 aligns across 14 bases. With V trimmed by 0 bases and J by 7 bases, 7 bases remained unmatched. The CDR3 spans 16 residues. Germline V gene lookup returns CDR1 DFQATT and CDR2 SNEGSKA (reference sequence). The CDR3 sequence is CSARDGGLAGVGTQYF. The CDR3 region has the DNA TGCAGTGCTAGAGATGGGGGACTAGCGGGAGTAGGGACCCAGTACTTC.

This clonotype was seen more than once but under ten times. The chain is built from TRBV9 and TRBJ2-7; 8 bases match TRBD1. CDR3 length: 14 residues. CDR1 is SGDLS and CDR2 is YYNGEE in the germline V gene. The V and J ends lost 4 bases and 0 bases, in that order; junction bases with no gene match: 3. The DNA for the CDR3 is TGTGCCAGCAGCAAGGGACAGGTCTCCTACGAGCAGTACTTC. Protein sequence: CASSKGQVSYEQYF.

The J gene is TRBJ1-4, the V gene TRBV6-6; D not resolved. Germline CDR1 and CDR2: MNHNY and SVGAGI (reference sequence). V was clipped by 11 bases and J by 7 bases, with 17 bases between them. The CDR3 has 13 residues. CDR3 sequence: CAHRARSGEKLFF. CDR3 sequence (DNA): TGTGCCCATCGGGCCAGGTCGGGTGAAAAACTGTTTTTT.

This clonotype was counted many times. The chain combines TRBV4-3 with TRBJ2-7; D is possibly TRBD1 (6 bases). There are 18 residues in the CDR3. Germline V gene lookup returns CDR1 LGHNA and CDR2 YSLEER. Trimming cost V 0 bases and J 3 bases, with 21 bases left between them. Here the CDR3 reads CASSQDWSRLGQYYEQYF. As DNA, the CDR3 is TGCGCCAGCAGCCAAGATTGGTCGAGACTGGGACAATACTACGAGCAGTACTTC.

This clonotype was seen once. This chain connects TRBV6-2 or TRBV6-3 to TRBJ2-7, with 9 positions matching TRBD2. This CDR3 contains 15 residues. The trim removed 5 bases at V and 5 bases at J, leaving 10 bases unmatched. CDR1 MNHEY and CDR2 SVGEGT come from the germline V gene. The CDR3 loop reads CASSRPTSGINEQYF. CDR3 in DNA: TGTGCCAGCAGTCGCCCGACTAGCGGCATCAACGAGCAGTACTTC.

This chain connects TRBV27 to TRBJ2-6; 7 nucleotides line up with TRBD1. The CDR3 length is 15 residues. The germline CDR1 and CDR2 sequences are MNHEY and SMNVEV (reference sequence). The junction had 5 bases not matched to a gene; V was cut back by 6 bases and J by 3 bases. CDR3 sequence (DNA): TGTGCCAGCAGGACAGGGAACAGTGGGGCCAACGTCCTGACTTTC. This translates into CASRTGNSGANVLTF.

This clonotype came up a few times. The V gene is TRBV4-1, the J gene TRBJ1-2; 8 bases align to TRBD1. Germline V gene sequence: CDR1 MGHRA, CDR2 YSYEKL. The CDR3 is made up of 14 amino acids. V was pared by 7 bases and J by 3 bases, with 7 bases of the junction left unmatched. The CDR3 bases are TGCGCCAGCAACCCCCAGACAGGGGACTATGGCTACACCTTC. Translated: CASNPQTGDYGYTF.

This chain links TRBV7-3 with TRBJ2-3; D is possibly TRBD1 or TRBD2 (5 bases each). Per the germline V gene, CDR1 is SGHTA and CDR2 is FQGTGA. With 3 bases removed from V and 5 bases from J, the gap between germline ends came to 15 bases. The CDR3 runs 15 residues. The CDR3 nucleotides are TGTGCCAGCAGCTTGGACTCGATTGGGGGAGATACGCAGTATTTT. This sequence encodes CASSLDSIGGDTQYF.

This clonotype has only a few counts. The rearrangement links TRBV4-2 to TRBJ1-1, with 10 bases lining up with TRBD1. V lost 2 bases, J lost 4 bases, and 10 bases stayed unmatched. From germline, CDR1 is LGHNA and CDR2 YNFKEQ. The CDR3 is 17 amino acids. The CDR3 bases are TGTGCCAGCAGCCAACGGTCGACAGGGGGCGCGGGCACTGAAGCTTTCTTT. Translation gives CASSQRSTGGAGTEAFF.

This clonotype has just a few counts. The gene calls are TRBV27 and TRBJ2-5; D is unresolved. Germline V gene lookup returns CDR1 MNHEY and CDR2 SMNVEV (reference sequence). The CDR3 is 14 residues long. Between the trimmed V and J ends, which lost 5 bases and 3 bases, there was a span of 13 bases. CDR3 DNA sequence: TGTGCCAGCAGTCTCCGCGGACCCAAAGAGACCCAGTACTTC. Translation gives CASSLRGPKETQYF.

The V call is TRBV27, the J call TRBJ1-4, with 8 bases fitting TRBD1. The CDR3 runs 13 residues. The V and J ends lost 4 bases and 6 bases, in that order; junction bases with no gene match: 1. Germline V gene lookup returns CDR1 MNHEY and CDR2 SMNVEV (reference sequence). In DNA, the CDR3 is TGTGCCAGCAGTTCCAGGGGGCATGAAAAACTGTTTTTT. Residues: CASSSRGHEKLFF.

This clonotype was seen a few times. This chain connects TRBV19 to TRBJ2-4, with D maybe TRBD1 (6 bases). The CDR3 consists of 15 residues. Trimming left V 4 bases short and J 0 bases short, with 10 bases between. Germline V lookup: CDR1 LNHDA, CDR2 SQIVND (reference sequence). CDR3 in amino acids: CASSNRQEAKNIQYF. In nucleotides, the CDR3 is TGTGCCAGTAGTAATAGACAGGAAGCCAAAAACATTCAGTACTTC.

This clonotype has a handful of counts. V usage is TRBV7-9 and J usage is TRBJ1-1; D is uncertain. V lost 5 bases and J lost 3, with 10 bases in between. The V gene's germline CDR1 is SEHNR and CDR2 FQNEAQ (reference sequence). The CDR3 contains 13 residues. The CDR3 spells CASSVSTHTEAFF. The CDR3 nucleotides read TGTGCCAGCAGCGTCTCGACCCACACTGAAGCTTTCTTT.

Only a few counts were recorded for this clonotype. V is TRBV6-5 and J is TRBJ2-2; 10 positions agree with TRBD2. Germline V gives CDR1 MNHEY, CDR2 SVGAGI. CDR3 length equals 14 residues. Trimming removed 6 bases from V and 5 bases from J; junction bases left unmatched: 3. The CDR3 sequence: CASSGLAETGELFF. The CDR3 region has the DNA TGTGCCAGCAGCGGACTAGCGGAAACCGGGGAGCTGTTTTTT.